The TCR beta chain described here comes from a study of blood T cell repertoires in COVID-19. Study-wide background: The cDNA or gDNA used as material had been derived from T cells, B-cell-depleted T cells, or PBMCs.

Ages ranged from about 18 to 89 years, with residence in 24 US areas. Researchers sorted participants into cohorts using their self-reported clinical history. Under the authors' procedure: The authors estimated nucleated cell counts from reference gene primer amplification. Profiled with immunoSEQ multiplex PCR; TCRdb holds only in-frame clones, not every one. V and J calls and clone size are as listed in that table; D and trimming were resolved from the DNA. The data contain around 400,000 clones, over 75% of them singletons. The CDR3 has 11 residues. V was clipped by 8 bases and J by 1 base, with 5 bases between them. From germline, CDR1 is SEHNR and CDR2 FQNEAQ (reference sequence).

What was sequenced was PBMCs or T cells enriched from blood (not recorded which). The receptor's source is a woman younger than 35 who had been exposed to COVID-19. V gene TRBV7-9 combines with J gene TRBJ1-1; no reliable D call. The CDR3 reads CASSKNTEAFF. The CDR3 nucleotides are TGTGCCAGCTCTAAGAACACTGAAGCTTTCTTT.